This is a list of T cell receptor beta chains from one sample in a study of T cell repertoires in cytomegalovirus infection. The antigens for these receptors are not known. TCRdb passed the reads through MiXCR, listing each CDR3 protein once. The sample lists some 800,000 distinct CDR3 sequences; around a third were seen once. Sequences were derived from cultured CD8+ T cells from PBMCs, sampled from culture after CMV antigen stimulation. The receptors here all came from a human donor in good health (CMV status not recorded). Some clones in this sample may be carry-over from other donors' samples. Each CDR3 is given with its conserved first and last residue. The D gene is left open where the match is weak. Size tells how often a clone was seen (once, few, many) or the class of an expanded clone, and some rows leave it out.

cdr3_aa cdr3_nt v_call clone_size j_call d_call
CASSVTGGRHGYTF TGTGCCAGCAGTGTTACTGGGGGGAGGCATGGCTACACCTTC TRBV27 . TRBJ1-2 .
CASSIGPTPLYGYTF TGTGCCAGCAGTATCGGTCCTACCCCTCTCTATGGCTACACCTTC TRBV27 . TRBJ1-2 .
CASSITGAYTDTQYF TGTGCCAGCAGTATAACAGGGGCGTACACAGATACGCAGTATTTT TRBV28 . TRBJ2-3 TRBD1
CASSQDWAHSGNTIYF TGCGCCAGCAGCCAAGACTGGGCCCACTCTGGAAACACCATATATTTT TRBV4-1 few TRBJ1-3 .
CSATAALGFETQYF TGCAGTGCGACGGCGGCCTTGGGTTTTGAGACCCAGTACTTC TRBV20-1 few TRBJ2-5 .
CSAPTSALQETQYF TGCAGTGCTCCGACTAGCGCCCTCCAAGAGACCCAGTACTTC TRBV20-1 . TRBJ2-5 TRBD2
CASSLALTSAGELFF TGTGCCAGCAGTTTAGCTTTAACTAGCGCCGGGGAGCTGTTTTTT TRBV12-3/TRBV12-4 few TRBJ2-2 TRBD2
CASSQTGGSPLHF TGTGCCAGCAGCCAAACCGGGGGATCACCCCTCCACTTT TRBV14 . TRBJ1-6 .
CSRSPGQGNTGELFF TGCAGCAGAAGTCCGGGACAGGGTAACACCGGGGAGCTGTTTTTT TRBV29-1 few TRBJ2-2 TRBD1
CASSLGGLGEQYF TGTGCCAGCAGTTTAGGAGGGTTGGGAGAGCAGTACTTC TRBV12-3/TRBV12-4 . TRBJ2-7 .
CASSPSFWETQYF TGTGCCAGCAGTCCATCATTTTGGGAGACCCAGTACTTC TRBV27 . TRBJ2-5 .
CASSNQQGSNYGYTF TGTGCCAGCAGCAACCAACAGGGGTCGAACTATGGCTACACCTTC TRBV9 few TRBJ1-2 TRBD1
CASSHRGGIQYF TGCGCCAGCAGTCACAGAGGGGGGATTCAGTACTTC TRBV4-3 few TRBJ2-4 .
CASLGTGNTGELFF TGCGCCAGCCTTGGGACAGGGAACACCGGGGAGCTGTTTTTT TRBV4-1 . TRBJ2-2 TRBD1
CASSVLLATTSYNEQFF TGTGCCAGCAGCGTGTTACTAGCAACGACCTCCTACAATGAGCAGTTCTTC TRBV9 . TRBJ2-1 .
CSARMSGGAYEQYF TGCAGTGCTAGAATGAGCGGGGGTGCCTACGAGCAGTACTTC TRBV20-1 . TRBJ2-7 TRBD2
CASSLAETGVLETQYF TGTGCCAGCAGTCTAGCCGAGACAGGGGTCCTGGAGACCCAGTACTTC TRBV6-6 . TRBJ2-5 TRBD1
CSVELAGARRAYNEQFF TGCAGCGTTGAACTAGCGGGGGCCCGGAGGGCATACAATGAGCAGTTCTTC TRBV29-1 . TRBJ2-1 TRBD2
CASSLDSPGTGVTGELFF TGTGCCAGCAGTTTAGACTCACCCGGGACAGGGGTCACCGGGGAGCTGTTTTTT TRBV27 . TRBJ2-2 TRBD1
CASSRDGRQPQHF TGTGCCAGCAGCCGGGACGGTCGACAGCCCCAGCATTTT TRBV7-6 . TRBJ1-5 .
CASSGGQRSGNTIYF TGTGCCAGCAGCGGTGGACAGCGCTCTGGAAACACCATATATTTT TRBV7-9 few TRBJ1-3 .
CASSLAVGGTNEKLFF TGTGCCAGCAGCTTAGCTGTAGGGGGAACTAATGAAAAACTGTTTTTT TRBV7-9 . TRBJ1-4 .
CASSYSGTGFNSPLHF TGTGCCAGCAGTTACTCGGGGACAGGGTTTAATTCACCCCTCCACTTT TRBV6-2/TRBV6-3 . TRBJ1-6 TRBD1
CASSLDSGGPTDTQYF TGCGCCAGCAGCTTGGATAGCGGGGGCCCGACAGATACGCAGTATTTT TRBV5-1 . TRBJ2-3 TRBD2
CASSLTVSSTDTQYF TGTGCCAGCAGTCTGACAGTTTCTAGCACAGATACGCAGTATTTT TRBV27 few TRBJ2-3 .
CSARGQGIETF TGCAGTGCGAGGGGACAGGGGATAGAAACCTTC TRBV20-1 few TRBJ1-2 TRBD1
CASSVTGTGDEKLFF TGTGCCAGCAGCGTAACCGGGACAGGGGATGAAAAACTGTTTTTT TRBV5-4 few TRBJ1-4 TRBD1
CSARDRGGTGELFF TGCAGTGCTAGGGATCGGGGGGGAACCGGGGAGCTGTTTTTT TRBV20-1 . TRBJ2-2 TRBD2
CASSLGQGYGQPQHF TGTGCCAGCAGCTTGGGCCAGGGTTACGGTCAGCCCCAGCATTTT TRBV7-6 many TRBJ1-5 .
CASRGGANVLTF TGTGCCAGTAGGGGTGGGGCCAACGTCCTGACTTTC TRBV7-9 . TRBJ2-6 .
CASSYSSEGTEAFF TGTGCCAGCAGTTACTCCTCGGAGGGCACTGAAGCTTTCTTT TRBV6-5 . TRBJ1-1 .
CSVDGGAGQPQHF TGCAGCGTTGATGGGGGCGCGGGGCAGCCCCAGCATTTT TRBV29-1 . TRBJ1-5 .